This note documents a single TCR beta chain sequence. The CDR3 is made up of 14 amino acids. Trimming pared 3 bases from V and 2 bases from J, leaving 11 bases between. CDR1 ENHRY and CDR2 SYGVKD come from the germline V gene. Unsorted PBMC DNA sequencing spanned ten immunoSEQ deep assay plates. In the source study's methods: ImmunoSEQ sequences covered only the junction and lacked quality scores; filtering therefore differed. Only in-frame clones appear in the TCRdb table, and some are missing; sequencing was by immunoSEQ multiplex PCR. The V and J calls and clone size were taken over from that table, and D and trimming were inferred from the DNA. The table has more than 400,000 clones, roughly 80% seen once. These data are taken from a study of shared clonotypes between healthy human individuals.

This TCR was recovered from a woman aged 40 to 50 in good health. Some clones in this sample may be carry-over from other donors' samples. The rearrangement uses TRBV10-3 and TRBJ2-7; a weak D match, TRBD2 (6 bases). Material: PBMCs. This CDR3 is CAISDIGGPYEQYF. The CDR3 DNA is TGTGCCATCAGTGACATCGGGGGACCCTACGAGCAGTACTTC.